This record concerns one T cell receptor beta chain sequence. Profiling relied on immunoSEQ multiplex PCR, and the TCRdb table lists in-frame clones only, not all of them. The repertoire includes hundreds of thousands of clones, about 85% of them detected once, and 6.4% sits in the top ten. This entry belongs to a study of Ad26.COV2.S vaccination and SARS-CoV-2 variants. CDR1 is MDHEN, CDR2 SYDVKM, per germline. V lost 2 bases and J lost 1, with 15 bases in between. CDR3 length: 17 residues. The treatment: 15 to 20 received Ad26.COV2.S at low or high dose, single or two shots; roughly five received placebo; per-sample allocation not given. The study sampled participants on day 63 after the first vaccine or placebo injection.

The clonotype originates from a person between 18 and 65 years old who received the Ad26.COV2.S COVID-19 vaccine or a placebo. This chain links TRBV28 with TRBJ1-5; D gene ambiguous. Sequences were derived from peripheral blood, sampled in a trial of Ad26.COV2.S vaccine versus placebo. CDR3 DNA: TGTGCCAGCAGTTTACTGAGGAGCGTAGCGAGCAATCAGCCCCAGCATTTT. It specifies CASSLLRSVASNQPQHF.